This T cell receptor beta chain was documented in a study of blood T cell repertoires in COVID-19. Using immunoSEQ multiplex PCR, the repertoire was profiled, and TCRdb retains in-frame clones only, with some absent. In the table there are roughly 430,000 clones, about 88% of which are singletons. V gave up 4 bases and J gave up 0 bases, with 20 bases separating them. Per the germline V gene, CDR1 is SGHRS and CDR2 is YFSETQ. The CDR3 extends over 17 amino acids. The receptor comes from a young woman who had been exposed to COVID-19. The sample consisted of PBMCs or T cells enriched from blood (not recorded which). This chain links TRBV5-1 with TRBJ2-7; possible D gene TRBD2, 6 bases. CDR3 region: CASSPLGSSASSYEQYF. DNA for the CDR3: TGCGCCAGCAGCCCTTTGGGCTCTAGCGCGTCCTCCTACGAGCAGTACTTC.